This TCR beta chain derives from a study of human T cells and chemical hapten exposure. About the study: A mostly female patient group had alopecia areata, totalis or universalis.

There are many counts of this clonotype. The target antigen is unknown. The germline V gene has CDR1 MNHEY and CDR2 SVGAGI. The CDR3 is 15 residues long. Trimming took 0 bases from V and 6 from J, leaving 9 bases between them. The study's library attached unique molecular identifiers to single cDNA molecules. In TCRdb, the RACE reads were re-called with MiXCR into one record per CDR3 protein. The top ten hold roughly 1.2% of the sample, which has some 250,000 distinct CDR3 sequences, almost 8% seen once. The study, taken as a whole, reports: No change in TCRs above 1 in 1000 frequency was produced by DPC sensitization.

Time point: pre-sensitization, week 0. The treatment denotes: therapeutic diphenylcyclopropenone sensitization with weekly scalp DPC. Sequences were derived from whole blood, sampled in connection with sensitization to the hapten diphenylcyclopropenone (DPC). The clonotype comes from a man younger than 35 with alopecia areata. Some clones in this sample may be carry-over from other donors' samples. The chain has TRBV6-5 and TRBJ1-6; D gene unclear. The CDR3 spells CASSYSGHLNSPLHF. The CDR3 coding sequence is TGTGCCAGCAGTTACTCAGGGCACCTTAATTCACCCCTCCACTTT.